This T cell receptor beta chain was recovered during a study of T-cell memory formation after mild COVID-19 (dated by TCRdb to the early 2020s). Regarding the complete study: Most TCR sequence clusters were specific to one of the two donors. In a couple of donors, T-cell clones that expanded and contracted after mild COVID-19 were tracked by sequencing TCRalpha and TCRbeta repertoires over time. The cohort was made up of two young adult volunteers, one female and one male, who were previously healthy.

Overall results and qualifications from the work: Whether the second-wave clones peaking on day 37 were SARS-CoV-2 specific was not confirmed. Only a couple of mild cases were covered by the study, and larger cohorts that include severe cases with pre-infection samples were considered necessary. Contracting CD4+ clones were located mainly in the CM and EM memory subsets, whereas CD8+ clones were found to be enriched in EMRA. Some responding clones were found in pre-infection memory, which suggests that pre-existing cross-reactive memory T cells took part in the SARS-CoV-2 response. From day 15 to 85, contracting clones showed balanced CD4/CD8 phenotypes, whereas a second wave of clones that expanded from day 15 to 37 leaned towards CD4+.

PBMCs were isolated by Ficoll-Paque density gradient centrifugation. The sequencer listed for this sample is Illumina NovaSeq 6000. Using 5'RACE with constant-segment primers, TCRalpha and TCRbeta cDNA libraries were constructed, with sample barcodes and unique molecular identifiers added in the process. Trizol reagent was used to extract RNA from every sample. The libraries were amplified in two PCR steps, and the second step added a second sample barcode and Illumina TruSeq adapters. Libraries were sequenced on an Illumina NovaSeq with 2 x 150 bp paired-end reads. The study's processing was this. Reads were demultiplexed and collapsed into UMI-guided consensus sequences with migec v1.2.7. Using mixcr v2.1.11, UMI consensuses were aligned to TRA and TRB V and J templates and then assembled into clonotypes. A clonotype was counted as expanded or contracted only if both edgeR and NoisET called the change significant, with noise models trained on biological replicates. For edgeR calls, a false discovery rate-adjusted p below 0.01 and a log2 fold-change threshold of 1 were applied. As an exploratory analysis of dynamics, max-normalized trajectories of the 1000 most abundant clonotypes were examined by PCA with hierarchical clustering. Separately sequenced CD4+ and CD8+ repertoires were used to assign the CD4 or CD8 phenotype of responding clones. TCRdb took the public reads, trimmed them with fastp at Q25, ran MiXCR for clone calling and kept in-frame beta chains. Each CDR3 protein gets just one entry, which takes the most common genes and DNA from the rows behind it. TCRdb's processing, not the study's, gives the V and J calls here. The sample data list 150,000 or so distinct CDR3 sequences, and about 14% of these were observed just once. Roughly an eighth of the sample belongs to the ten largest clones.

CDR1 and CDR2, per the germline V gene (reference sequence), are LNHDA and SQIVND. Inclusive of the bounding cysteine and phenylalanine, the CDR3 is 14 residues long. Kept here is only the CDR3 DNA, which spans 42 bases and is read in frame from base 1. The junction shows trimming of 6 bases on V and 7 bases on J, plus 15 bases between the germline ends. Regarding this clonotype: Its target antigen remains unknown. No per-base quality is available; no much larger clone lies one base away.

The sequenced sample was PBMCs or a T cell subset sorted from them (not recorded which). The chain is assembled from TRBV19 and TRBJ2-2, with TRBD1 as a weak D call on 6 bases. This sequence was found in an adult woman who had mild COVID-19 (a few samples of this study predate the infection). The sample titles of this study are shuffled in the database, so cell type and time point are left out; the donor was told from shared clones. The DNA reads as follows: TGTGCCAGTAGCTTCCCAGGGGTCGGCGGGGAGCTGTTTTTT. This is translated as CASSFPGVGGELFF.